The 13 T cell receptor beta chains listed next were all sequenced from one sample in a study of blood T cell repertoires in COVID-19. Only in-frame clones appear in the TCRdb table, and some are missing; sequencing was by immunoSEQ multiplex PCR. Seen here are tens of thousands of clones, approximately 90% observed once, and the top ten hold approximately 10%. Material for sequencing was peripheral blood. The receptors originated from a woman older than 75 with active COVID-19.

V and J are TRBV28 and TRBJ1-2; D is uncertain. CDR1 MDHEN and CDR2 SYDVKM come from the germline V gene. This CDR3 has 14 amino acids. The V and J ends lost 6 bases and 3 bases respectively, with 14 bases between them. The CDR3 nucleotides are TGTGCCAGCAGGTCCAGCGGGGAGGACTATGGCTACACCTTC. It codes for CASRSSGEDYGYTF.

The J gene is TRBJ2-1, the V gene TRBV3-1 (or the pseudogene TRBV3-2); 9 nucleotides line up with TRBD2. Losses at the gene ends were 0 bases for V and 3 bases for J; bases not matched to a gene: 6. CDR1 and CDR2 (germline): LGHDT, YNNKEL (reference sequence). The CDR3 extends over 17 amino acids. The CDR3 here is CASSQDHLAGIYNEQFF. The CDR3 nucleotides read TGTGCCAGCAGCCAAGATCATCTAGCGGGGATCTACAATGAGCAGTTCTTC.

V gene TRBV5-8 combines with J gene TRBJ2-1, with TRBD2 matching over 10 bases. Per germline, CDR1 SGHTS and CDR2 YDEGEE. The CDR3 has 16 amino acids. Trimming cost V 2 bases and J 6 bases; bases outside gene matches: 8. CDR3 amino acids: CASSLLAGLAVNEQFF. The CDR3 DNA sequence: TGTGCCAGCAGCTTACTAGCGGGACTGGCCGTCAATGAGCAGTTCTTC. The variable domain in full, with the rest retrieved from reference TRBV5-8 and TRBJ2-1, is EAGVTQSPTHLIKTRGQQATLRCSPISGHTSVYWYQQALGLGLQFLLWYDEGEERNRGNFPPRFSGRQFPNYSSELNVNALELEDSALYLCASSLLAGLAVNEQFFGPGTRLTVL.

This clone was counted a single time. The chain links TRBV5-4 to TRBJ2-7; TRBD2 matches at 9 bases. Germline CDR1 SGHNT, CDR2 YYREEE (reference sequence). The trim removed 3 bases at V and 0 bases at J, leaving 4 bases unmatched. This CDR3 spans 15 amino acids. The CDR3 loop is CASSSGGGASYEQYF. The CDR3 DNA reads as TGTGCCAGCAGCTCCGGCGGGGGGGCCTCCTACGAGCAGTACTTC.

This rearrangement joins TRBV7-9 to TRBJ2-1; 10 bases align to TRBD1. The CDR3 is made up of 15 amino acids. V gave up 3 bases and J gave up 8 bases; unmatched junction bases: 7. Germline CDR1 SEHNR, CDR2 FQNEAQ (reference sequence). The CDR3 nucleotides read TGTGCCAGCAGCTTCTGGACAGGGGGTATTCATGAGCAGTTCTTC. Translation: CASSFWTGGIHEQFF.

The chain joins TRBV19 to TRBJ1-1; D may be TRBD1 (5 bases). Looked up from germline, CDR1 is LNHDA and CDR2 is SQIVND (reference sequence). CDR3 size: 15 residues. Trimming cost V 7 bases and J 1 base, with 16 bases left between them. CDR3 residues: CASTNAGERNTEAFF. The CDR3 nucleotides read TGTGCCAGTACCAACGCGGGGGAAAGGAACACTGAAGCTTTCTTT.

The rearrangement links TRBV11-3 to TRBJ2-7; 12 bases align to TRBD2. The junction had 13 bases not matched to a gene; V was cut back by 1 base and J by 9 bases. CDR3 length equals 17 residues. The V gene's germline CDR1 is SGHNT and CDR2 YENEEA. In DNA, the CDR3 is TGTGCCAGCAGCTTAGGGTCGTCTAGCGGGGGGGTCCTAGGGCAGTACGTC. Residues: CASSLGSSSGGVLGQYV.

The J gene is TRBJ1-6, the V gene TRBV28; tentatively, D is TRBD1 (6 bases). Germline CDR1 MDHEN, CDR2 SYDVKM. This CDR3 is 14 amino acids long. V lost 8 bases to trimming and J lost 12 bases, with 20 bases between them. CDR3 nucleotides: TGTGCCAGCTCCTCTCCGGGACAAGGGGTACCCCTCCACTTT. As protein: CASSSPGQGVPLHF.

V is TRBV27 and J is TRBJ2-3, with 8 bases lining up with TRBD1. The germline V gene encodes CDR1 MNHEY and CDR2 SMNVEV (reference sequence). The V and J ends lost 3 bases and 5 bases, in that order; junction bases with no gene match: 1. CDR3 length: 13 amino acids. The CDR3 region has the DNA TGTGCCAGCAGTTTCAGGGGGCGAGATACGCAGTATTTT. It yields the protein CASSFRGRDTQYF.

This chain uses TRBV7-9 with TRBJ1-6; no reliable D call. CDR3 length: 15 residues. Between the trimmed V and J ends, which lost 5 bases and 4 bases, there was a span of 12 bases. Per germline, CDR1 SEHNR and CDR2 FQNEAQ (reference sequence). CDR3 coding DNA: TGTGCCAGCAGCCCGCGGGGATCGTATAATTCACCCCTCCACTTT. Translation gives CASSPRGSYNSPLHF.

The rearrangement uses TRBV5-4 and TRBJ2-3, with D maybe TRBD2 (5 bases). This CDR3 spans 14 amino acids. Germline-derived CDR1 and CDR2 are SGHNT and YYREEE (reference sequence). Trimming stripped 0 bases from V and 6 bases from J, with 11 bases between. The CDR3 nucleotides are TGTGCCAGCAGCTTGGGTACCAGAGGGGATACGCAGTATTTT. This encodes CASSLGTRGDTQYF.

This chain links TRBV5-1 with TRBJ1-6; D unresolved. In germline, CDR1 is SGHRS, CDR2 YFSETQ. Trimming shortened V by 0 bases and J by 4 bases, and 17 bases separated the two germline ends. This CDR3 region has 18 residues. Written as DNA, the CDR3 is TGCGCCAGCAGCTTGGAGCCGGAGAGACGAAATTATAATTCACCCCTCCACTTT. Protein sequence: CASSLEPERRNYNSPLHF.

J is TRBJ1-1 and V is TRBV7-2, with D perhaps TRBD1 (5 bases). This CDR3 region has 13 residues. Germline lookup yields CDR1 SGHTA and CDR2 FQGNSA. V was clipped by 10 bases and J by 4 bases, with 16 bases between them. Written as DNA, the CDR3 is TGTGCCACTCTCCCCGGGGGTGCCACTGAAGCTTTCTTT. It specifies CATLPGGATEAFF.